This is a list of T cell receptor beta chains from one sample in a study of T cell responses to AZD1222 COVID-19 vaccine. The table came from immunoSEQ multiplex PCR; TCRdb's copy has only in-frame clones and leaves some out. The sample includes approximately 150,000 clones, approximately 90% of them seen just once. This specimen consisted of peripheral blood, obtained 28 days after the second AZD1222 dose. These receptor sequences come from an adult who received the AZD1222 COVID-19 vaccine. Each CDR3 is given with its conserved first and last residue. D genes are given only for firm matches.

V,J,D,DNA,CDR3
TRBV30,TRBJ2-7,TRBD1,TGTGCCTGGAGGGCCAGACAGGGGGCTCATTCGTACGAGCAGTACTTC,CAWRARQGAHSYEQYF
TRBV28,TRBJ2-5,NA,TGTGCCAGCAGACTCCCGGGGAGTGGGGAGACCCAGTACTTC,CASRLPGSGETQYF
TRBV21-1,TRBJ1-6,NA,TGTGCCAGCTGTGACACGGGTAATATCAATTCACCCCTCCACTTT,CASCDTGNINSPLHF
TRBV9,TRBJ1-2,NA,TGTGCCAGCAGCGTAGGGACCGCACTTAGCTACACCTTC,CASSVGTALSYTF
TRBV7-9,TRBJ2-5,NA,TGTGCCAGCAGCCACGGAGGTTCCCTAACCCAAGAGACCCAGTACTTC,CASSHGGSLTQETQYF
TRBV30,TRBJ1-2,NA,TGTGCCTGGAGTGTACATCGTGGGACCCCCGGCTACACCTTC,CAWSVHRGTPGYTF
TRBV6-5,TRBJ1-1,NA,TGTGCCAGCAGTTATGGGGGGGCCGTCTCTGAAGCTTTCTTT,CASSYGGAVSEAFF
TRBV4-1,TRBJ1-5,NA,TGCGCCAGCAGCCAAGATATGGGCAATCAGCCCCAGCATTTT,CASSQDMGNQPQHF
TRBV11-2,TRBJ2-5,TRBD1,TGTGCCAGCAGCTCTATAGGTGGGACAGGGGCGTGGGAGACCCAGTACTTC,CASSSIGGTGAWETQYF
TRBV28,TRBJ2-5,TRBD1,TGTGCCAGCTCGGAAGACGTGCACAGGGGTGTAGGGGAGACCCAGTACTTC,CASSEDVHRGVGETQYF
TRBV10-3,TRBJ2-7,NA,TGTGCCATCAGAACGACGGGACACCCCTACGAGCAGTACTTC,CAIRTTGHPYEQYF
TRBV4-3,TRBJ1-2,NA,TGCGCCAGCAGCCAAGTCCCCCCCAGGCGCGGATATGGCTACACCTTC,CASSQVPPRRGYGYTF
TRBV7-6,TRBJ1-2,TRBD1,TGTGCCAGCAGCTTAGAAGGGACAGAGCCTCTGTATGGCTACACCTTC,CASSLEGTEPLYGYTF
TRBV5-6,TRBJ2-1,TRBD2,TGTGCCAGCAGCGAAGGGACTAGCGGGAGCGATGAGCAGTTCTTC,CASSEGTSGSDEQFF
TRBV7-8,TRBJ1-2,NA,TGTGCCAGCAGCCAAGGGGGGGGTTCGTCCGTATATGGCTACACCTTC,CASSQGGGSSVYGYTF
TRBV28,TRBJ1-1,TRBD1,TGTGCCAGCAGTTTTGGGACAGGGCCTTTTGCCACTATGATGAACACTGAAGCTTTCTTT,CASSFGTGPFATMMNTEAFF
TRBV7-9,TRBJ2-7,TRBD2,TGTGCCAGCAGCAAACTAGCGGGAGGCGGAGAGCAGTACTTC,CASSKLAGGGEQYF